One sample yielded the 4 T cell receptor beta chains listed below, sequenced in a study of blood T cell repertoires in COVID-19. Sequenced by immunoSEQ multiplex PCR; TCRdb stores in-frame clones only, minus some. The sample records approximately 150,000 clones, roughly 87% being singletons. Material: peripheral blood. The source of these receptors is a woman in her fifties or sixties who had recovered from COVID-19.

The J gene is TRBJ2-3, the V gene TRBV5-4; 14 nucleotides align to TRBD2. CDR3 length: 18 amino acids. J gave up 2 bases and V 4 bases, and 9 bases lay outside the gene matches. Germline assignment: CDR1 SGHNT and CDR2 YYREEE (reference sequence). CDR3 region: CASSPGGTSGGTTDTQYF. Written as DNA, the CDR3 is TGTGCCAGCAGCCCAGGGGGGACTAGCGGGGGCACCACAGATACGCAGTATTTT. The whole variable domain, filled in from reference TRBV5-4 and TRBJ2-3, reads ETGVTQSPTHLIKTRGQQVTLRCSSQSGHNTVSWYQQALGQGPQFIFQYYREEENGRGNFPPRFSGLQFPNYSSELNVNALELDDSALYLCASSPGGTSGGTTDTQYFGPGTRLTVL.

The rearrangement joins TRBV7-3 to TRBJ2-1; 9 bases match TRBD2. From germline, CDR1 is SGHTA and CDR2 FQGTGA. The trim removed 2 bases at V and 6 bases at J, leaving 14 bases unmatched. The CDR3 totals 18 residues. CDR3 in DNA: TGTGCCAGCAGCTTATACGGGACTAGCACACCCACGTCCAATGAGCAGTTCTTC. Translated, it gives CASSLYGTSTPTSNEQFF.

As concerns this clone: This sample includes further DNA sequences coding for the same CDR3. CDR3 nucleotide sequence: TGTGCCAGCAGTCCAGGGGGGCCCCCCTACGAGCAGTACTTC. This gives the protein CASSPGGPPYEQYF. The chain combines TRBV28 with TRBJ2-7; the D gene is possibly TRBD1 (7 bases). Germline assignment: CDR1 MDHEN and CDR2 SYDVKM. There are 14 residues in the CDR3. V lost 5 bases, J lost 2 bases, and 13 bases lay in between.

The V gene is TRBV4-1, the J gene TRBJ2-1; 12 nucleotides match TRBD2. Germline CDR1 and CDR2: MGHRA and YSYEKL. The CDR3 runs to 16 residues. V trimming: 4 bases; J trimming: 4 bases; junction bases outside the gene matches: 5. The chain's CDR3 is CASSPILAGGYNEQFF. The CDR3 coding sequence is TGCGCCAGCAGCCCTATCCTAGCGGGGGGGTACAATGAGCAGTTCTTC.